The present TCR beta chain was sequenced within a study of blood T cell repertoires in COVID-19. Study-level background: Acute-phase and convalescent COVID-19 samples originated in the United States, Italy and Spain.

Profiled with immunoSEQ multiplex PCR; TCRdb holds only in-frame clones, not every one. The repertoire consists of approximately 120,000 clones, with around 84% occurring once and the leading ten covering 7.9%. The V end lost 0 bases, the J end lost 7 bases, and 17 bases lay between the germline ends. The germline V gene encodes CDR1 SGHRS and CDR2 YFSETQ. This CDR3 comprises 16 residues. This chain connects TRBV5-1 to TRBJ2-4; tentative D call: TRBD1 (6 bases). Source material: peripheral blood. The TCR sequence derives from an elderly woman with active or convalescent COVID-19. The CDR3 loop is CASSLAPIGGANIQYF. The DNA of the CDR3 is TGCGCCAGCAGCTTGGCCCCGATTGGGGGCGCGAACATTCAGTACTTC.